A selection of T cell receptor beta chains follows, all from one sample in a study of shared clonotypes between healthy human individuals. Assay: immunoSEQ multiplex PCR; the TCRdb copy retains only in-frame clones and omits some. The sample includes about 2.3 million clones, approximately 90% seen only once; the top ten take 0.3% to 0.45%. Sequenced material: naive CD4+ T cells from PBMCs. Every receptor here comes from a man between 18 and 35 years old in good health. Some clones in this sample may be carry-over from other donors' samples. Both conserved end residues are part of each CDR3. A D gene is named only where the DNA matches it firmly. Clone size, where shown, is once, few, many, or a class for clones that have expanded.

J gene,clone size,D gene,V gene,CDR3 protein,CDR3 DNA
TRBJ2-7,.,TRBD2,TRBV28,CASSLFGLGVVEQYF,TGTGCCAGCAGTTTATTTGGACTAGGAGTAGTCGAGCAGTACTTC
TRBJ2-1,.,.,TRBV5-1,CASSETGPSYNEQFF,TGCGCCAGCAGCGAGACAGGACCATCCTACAATGAGCAGTTCTTC
TRBJ2-7,.,.,TRBV7-6,CASSLEAGRNYEQYF,TGTGCCAGCAGCTTAGAGGCCGGCCGGAACTACGAGCAGTACTTC
TRBJ1-1,.,.,TRBV14,CASSQEGWGLETEAFF,TGTGCCAGCAGCCAAGAGGGGTGGGGGCTAGAGACTGAAGCTTTCTTT
TRBJ2-1,.,.,TRBV25-1,CASSGQDGSSYNEQFF,TGTGCCAGCAGTGGTCAAGACGGGAGCTCCTACAATGAGCAGTTCTTC
TRBJ1-3,.,.,TRBV30,CAWSVAEGNTIYF,TGTGCCTGGAGTGTAGCGGAGGGAAACACCATATATTTT
TRBJ2-6,.,.,TRBV6-1,CASSAVAGANVLTF,TGTGCCAGCAGTGCGGTGGCTGGGGCCAACGTCCTGACTTTC
TRBJ2-3,once,.,TRBV5-1,CASSLDGRADTQYF,TGCGCCAGCAGCTTGGACGGGAGAGCAGATACGCAGTATTTT
TRBJ1-4,.,.,TRBV7-3,CASSFNLGSNEKLFF,TGTGCCAGCAGCTTTAATCTGGGGTCGAATGAAAAACTGTTTTTT
TRBJ1-1,.,.,TRBV18,CASSAGGSDTEAFF,TGTGCCAGCTCCGCCGGGGGCTCGGATACTGAAGCTTTCTTT
TRBJ1-2,.,TRBD1,TRBV6-5,CASSSGGASSGYTF,TGTGCCAGCAGCTCAGGGGGCGCGAGTTCCGGCTACACCTTC
TRBJ2-4,once,.,TRBV5-1,CASSNGPENIQYF,TGCGCCAGCAGCAACGGACCGGAAAACATTCAGTACTTC
TRBJ2-1,.,.,TRBV30,CAWRDVGPQEQFF,TGTGCCTGGAGGGACGTGGGACCCCAAGAGCAGTTCTTC
TRBJ1-5,.,TRBD1,TRBV6-1,CASSEGDRYQPQHF,TGTGCCAGCAGTGAAGGGGACAGATATCAGCCCCAGCATTTT
TRBJ1-2,.,.,TRBV29-1,CSGKDSGDYGYTF,TGCAGCGGGAAAGACTCGGGGGACTATGGCTACACCTTC
TRBJ1-3,.,.,TRBV19,CASSETRFPGNTIYF,TGTGCCAGTAGCGAAACACGTTTTCCAGGAAACACCATATATTTT
TRBJ2-1,once,TRBD2,TRBV25-1,CASSDSSGGNNEQFF,TGTGCCAGCAGTGATTCTAGCGGAGGCAACAATGAGCAGTTCTTC
TRBJ1-4,.,.,TRBV10-3,CAISESSGVEKLFF,TGTGCCATCAGTGAGTCGTCAGGGGTCGAAAAACTGTTTTTT
TRBJ2-3,.,.,TRBV6-1,CASSEALPPTDTQYF,TGTGCCAGCAGTGAAGCGCTTCCGCCCACAGATACGCAGTATTTT
TRBJ2-1,.,.,TRBV5-1,CASSSGARKSYNEQFF,TGCGCCAGCAGCTCCGGGGCCCGGAAGTCCTACAATGAGCAGTTCTTC
TRBJ2-7,.,TRBD2,TRBV29-1,CSVEVVAGSKYF,TGCAGCGTTGAGGTGGTAGCGGGGAGCAAGTACTTC
TRBJ2-1,.,.,TRBV30,CAWSVGPGQFF,TGTGCCTGGAGTGTGGGCCCTGGGCAGTTCTTC
TRBJ2-1,.,TRBD2,TRBV4-3,CASSQDRASGYNEQFF,TGCGCCAGCAGCCAAGATAGGGCTAGCGGATACAATGAGCAGTTCTTC
TRBJ1-3,.,.,TRBV2,CASSEFGSGVGNTIYF,TGTGCCAGCAGTGAATTCGGGTCAGGGGTCGGAAACACCATATATTTT
TRBJ1-4,.,TRBD1,TRBV4-3,CASSQEFPQGVEKLFF,TGCGCCAGCAGCCAAGAATTCCCACAGGGGGTCGAAAAACTGTTTTTT